These 7 T cell receptor beta chains originate from one sample sequenced in a study of shared clonotypes between healthy human individuals. TCRdb keeps only in-frame clones here, not all; method: immunoSEQ multiplex PCR. This sample has around 510,000 clones, with about 96% found just once. The sample was naive CD4+ T cells sorted from blood. The subset: CD45RA+ positively selected. These receptors all come from a woman aged 25 to 45 in good health.

This chain joins TRBV19 and TRBJ2-7; weak D call: TRBD2 (5 bases). The ends were cut back, 6 bases at V and 6 bases at J, with 12 bases in the middle. CDR3 size: 12 residues. Germline CDR1 is LNHDA and CDR2 is SQIVND (reference sequence). CDR3 sequence: CASSPRGFEQYF. The CDR3 DNA reads as TGTGCCAGTAGCCCTAGAGGGTTCGAGCAGTACTTC.

V usage is TRBV27 and J usage is TRBJ2-5, with D uncertain. This CDR3 contains 12 residues. From germline, CDR1 is MNHEY and CDR2 SMNVEV (reference sequence). V lost 4 bases and J 10 bases, leaving 13 bases between the germline ends. The CDR3 bases are TGTGCCAGCAGTTCTCGAGGAACCCACCAGTACTTC. As protein: CASSSRGTHQYF.

The chain is built from TRBV28 and TRBJ1-5, with D perhaps matching TRBD1 (5 bases). CDR3 length: 15 residues. Trimming left V 5 bases short and J 0 bases short, with 11 bases between. The germline gives CDR1 MDHEN, CDR2 SYDVKM. The CDR3 reads CASSQGLYSNQPQHF. The CDR3, as DNA: TGTGCCAGCAGTCAGGGACTCTATAGCAATCAGCCCCAGCATTTT.

The rearrangement links TRBV2 to TRBJ1-4; 9 positions match TRBD1. The CDR3 contains 15 residues. The germline V gene has CDR1 SNHLY and CDR2 FYNNEI. V shed 2 bases, J shed 7 bases, and the junction held 5 bases outside the gene matches. The CDR3 loop reads CASSEIGTGSEKLFF. CDR3 in DNA: TGTGCCAGCAGTGAAATAGGGACAGGGAGTGAAAAACTGTTTTTT.

CDR3 sequence reads: CASSPGQGVYNEQFF. The DNA for the CDR3 is TGTGCCAGCAGCCCAGGACAGGGGGTTTACAATGAGCAGTTCTTC. V and J are TRBV11-2 and TRBJ2-1; 10 nucleotides line up with TRBD1. Germline values: CDR1 SGHAT, CDR2 FQNNGV. Losses at the gene ends were 5 bases for V and 4 bases for J; bases not matched to a gene: 5. CDR3 size: 15 residues.

This chain links TRBV6-5 with TRBJ1-1, with D maybe TRBD1 (5 bases). Germline assignment: CDR1 MNHEY and CDR2 SVGAGI. The CDR3 runs 16 residues. Deletions cut 3 bases from V and 4 bases from J, with 18 bases between. The DNA for the CDR3 is TGTGCCAGCAGTTATTCTTACTTGGGGGTTGCCACTGAAGCTTTCTTT. Its protein is CASSYSYLGVATEAFF.

This rearrangement joins TRBV5-6 to TRBJ1-1; D unclear. CDR1 and CDR2 (germline): SGHDT, YYEEEE. V lost 2 bases and J 7 bases, leaving 6 bases between the germline ends. The CDR3 covers 11 residues. CDR3 sequence (DNA): TGTGCCAGCAGCTTATCGGGTGAAGCTTTCTTT. Translated: CASSLSGEAFF.